The 20 T cell receptor gamma chains below were found in one sample sequenced in a study of Vδ1+ human thymocytes (dated by TCRdb to the late 2010s). Overall study outcomes, separate from this receptor: In contrast to oligoclonal peripheral blood repertoires, thymic TRG and TRD repertoires appeared to be highly polyclonal with Gaussian CDR3 length distributions.

The antigens these receptors bind are not known. Sequencing used an Illumina MiSeq. RNA extraction was carried out with the RNeasy mini kit, and reverse transcription was then done using Superscript III. CDR3 amplicons were generated by multiplex PCR with pooled V-gene forward primers and a constant-region reverse primer carrying Illumina adaptor overhangs. Identical DNA sequences were merged into single rows after TCRdb reprocessed the public reads with CATT. This sample has about 36,000 gamma-chain clones in its table, and 20% to 25% of those were observed once. The top ten clonotypes cover about 2% of the sample. Sequencing used Vdelta1+ gamma-delta thymocytes from the thymus. The meaning of the sample's cell subset or site label: FACS-sorted CD3+ TCRalphabeta- TCRVdelta1+ TCRVdelta2- thymocytes. These receptor sequences come from a girl under three years old who had congenital heart surgery.

The gene calls are TRGV8 and TRGJ1 or TRGJ2. The trim removed 4 bases at V and 3 bases at J, leaving 12 bases unmatched. CDR3 size: 15 residues. Germline CDR1 reads VENAVY; CDR2 reads YDSYNSRV. This CDR3 reads CATWETENVYYKKLF. The CDR3 DNA reads as TGTGCCACCTGGGAGACTGAAAACGTTTATTATAAGAAACTCTTT.

Details on this clone: Other DNA sequences of this sample code for an identical CDR3. The chain couples TRGV8 to TRGJP2. This CDR3 has 13 amino acids. Per the germline V gene, CDR1 is VENAVY and CDR2 is YDSYNSRV. The ends lost 0 bases at V and 7 bases at J; junction bases unmatched: 2. The CDR3 here is CATWDRLDWIKTF. CDR3 nucleotide sequence: TGTGCCACCTGGGATAGGCTTGATTGGATCAAGACGTTT.

The chain links TRGV3 to TRGJ1 or TRGJ2. CDR3 length equals 12 residues. Germline V lookup: CDR1 VTNTFY, CDR2 YDVSTARD (reference sequence). V trimming: 1 base; J trimming: 12 bases; junction bases outside the gene matches: 9. CDR3 sequence: CATWDSSEGKLF. As DNA, the CDR3 is TGTGCCACCTGGGACAGTTCAGAGGGGAAACTCTTT.

This clone was counted only a few times. Other DNA sequences in the sample encode the same CDR3. The chain has TRGV9 and TRGJ1 or TRGJ2. The CDR3 covers 13 residues. V trimming: 2 bases; J trimming: 4 bases; junction bases outside the gene matches: 5. The germline gives CDR1 GITISATS, CDR2 ISYDGTV (reference sequence). CDR3 DNA sequence: TGTGCCTTGTGGGAGGCCGACTATTATAAGAAACTCTTT. This sequence encodes CALWEADYYKKLF.

J is TRGJ1 or TRGJ2 and V is TRGV2. Trimming at V came to 3 bases and at J to 6 bases, leaving 8 bases not matched to a gene. The CDR3 has 13 amino acids. The V gene's germline CDR1 is EGSNGY and CDR2 YDSYNSKV. The CDR3 DNA is TGTGCCACCTGGGACACAAATGGTTATAAGAAACTCTTT. It specifies CATWDTNGYKKLF.

This clone was counted between two and nine times. The V and J genes are TRGV3 and TRGJ1 or TRGJ2. Trimming removed 0 bases from V and 4 bases from J; junction bases left unmatched: 12. The germline V gene has CDR1 VTNTFY and CDR2 YDVSTARD (reference sequence). The CDR3 length is 16 residues. CDR3 sequence reads: CATWDRHSLWYYKKLF. CDR3 DNA sequence: TGTGCCACCTGGGACAGGCATTCCCTTTGGTATTATAAGAAACTCTTT.

V usage is TRGV2 and J usage is TRGJ1 or TRGJ2. From germline, CDR1 is EGSNGY and CDR2 YDSYNSKV. V lost 0 bases to trimming and J lost 8 bases; unmatched junction nucleotides: 7. This CDR3 comprises 13 residues. The CDR3 loop reads CATWDGQCDKKLF. The CDR3 DNA reads TGTGCCACCTGGGACGGGCAGTGTGATAAGAAACTCTTT.

By share, this clone counts as medium-sized. The same CDR3 arises from other DNA sequences in this sample as well. The rearrangement links TRGV4 to TRGJ1 or TRGJ2. Germline CDR1 is EGSTGY and CDR2 is YDSYTSSV. J lost 3 bases, V lost 0 bases, and 5 bases had no gene match. The CDR3 totals 14 residues. The CDR3 sequence is CATWDGPGYYKKLF. Written as DNA, the CDR3 is TGTGCCACCTGGGATGGGCCGGGTTATTATAAGAAACTCTTT.

Concerning this clone: Other DNA sequences in this sample translate to the same CDR3. The chain has TRGV4 and TRGJ1 or TRGJ2. This CDR3 is built from 15 residues. The germline V gene has CDR1 EGSTGY and CDR2 YDSYTSSV. V gave up 1 base and J gave up 0 bases; unmatched junction bases: 6. CDR3 loop: CATWDGRPNYYKKLF. CDR3 in DNA: TGTGCCACCTGGGATGGTCGCCCGAATTATTATAAGAAACTCTTT.

This clone was seen more than once but under ten times. The gene calls are TRGV9 and TRGJP1. V shed 1 base and J 0 bases; nucleotides not matched to a gene: 5. CDR3 length equals 16 residues. CDR1 and CDR2 (germline): GITISATS, ISYDGTV (reference sequence). The CDR3 region is CALWEVIDTTGWFKIF. The CDR3 DNA reads TGTGCCTTGTGGGAGGTCATCGATACCACTGGTTGGTTCAAGATATTT.

The chain carries TRGV9 and TRGJ1 or TRGJ2. The CDR3 sequence is 11 residues long. CDR1 GITISATS and CDR2 ISYDGTV come from the germline V gene (reference sequence). V dropped 2 bases and J dropped 10; count of bases not matched to a gene: 5. CDR3 sequence (DNA): TGTGCCTTGTGGGAGGGGCCAAAGAAACTCTTT. Translating it yields CALWEGPKKLF.

The rearrangement joins TRGV4 to TRGJ1 or TRGJ2. V lost 2 bases, J lost 10 bases, and 5 bases stayed unmatched. This CDR3 region has 11 residues. CDR1 is EGSTGY, CDR2 YDSYTSSV, per germline. The CDR3 sequence is CATWDERKKLF. Here the CDR3 DNA reads TGTGCCACCTGGGATGAAAGAAAGAAACTCTTT.

V gene TRGV5 combines with J gene TRGJ1 or TRGJ2. V dropped 6 bases and J dropped 8; count of bases not matched to a gene: 4. CDR1 VINAFY and CDR2 YDVSNSKD come from the germline V gene. This CDR3 has 10 residues. CDR3 nucleotide sequence: TGTGCCACCTGGTCGGATAAGAAACTCTTT. Translating gives CATWSDKKLF.

This clone occurred a few times. The rearrangement links TRGV4 to TRGJ1 or TRGJ2. Germline CDR1 and CDR2: EGSTGY and YDSYTSSV. CDR3 length: 12 residues. After removal of 3 bases from V and 7 bases from J, the junction contained 6 bases not matched to a gene. Here the CDR3 reads CATWDIGYKKLF. The CDR3, as DNA: TGTGCCACCTGGGATATCGGGTATAAGAAACTCTTT.

The chain links TRGV9 to TRGJ1 or TRGJ2. V lost 6 bases, J lost 5 bases, and 10 bases stayed unmatched. This CDR3 contains 13 residues. The germline V gene encodes CDR1 GITISATS and CDR2 ISYDGTV (reference sequence). The CDR3 loop is CALWPRLNYKKLF. The CDR3 DNA reads as TGTGCCTTGTGGCCGAGACTGAATTATAAGAAACTCTTT.

The table lists this clone with a few counts. A read error may produce the germline difference seen at one junction end. This chain connects TRGV3 to TRGJ1 or TRGJ2. The CDR3 runs to 13 residues. Per germline, CDR1 VTNTFY and CDR2 YDVSTARD (reference sequence). The CDR3 region has the DNA TGTGCCACCTGGGACACCTTTTATTATAAGAAACTCTTC. Protein: CATWDTFYYKKLF.

With regard to this clone: A much larger clone differs by one base, so this may be a read error. Other DNA sequences in this specimen translate into the identical CDR3. The chain recombines TRGV4 with TRGJ1 or TRGJ2. Trimming cost V 6 bases and J 1 base; bases outside gene matches: 3. There are 12 residues in the CDR3. CDR1 and CDR2 from the germline V gene are EGSTGY and YDSYTSSV. The CDR3 loop is CATWLNYYKKLF. CDR3 in DNA: TGTGCCACCTGGCTTAATTATTATAAGAAACTCTTT.

The rearrangement links TRGV4 to TRGJP2. The trim removed 1 base at V and 3 bases at J, leaving 14 bases unmatched. The CDR3 spans 18 residues. Germline CDR1 EGSTGY, CDR2 YDSYTSSV. The CDR3 spells CATWDGGRGFGSDWIKTF. CDR3 coding DNA: TGTGCCACCTGGGATGGTGGCCGGGGTTTTGGTAGTGATTGGATCAAGACGTTT.

In this sample, this clone turned up a few times. A much larger clone differs by one base, so this may be a read error. The same CDR3 arises from other DNA sequences in this sample as well. This chain links TRGV9 with TRGJ1 or TRGJ2. Germline V CDR1 and CDR2: GITISATS, ISYDGTV (reference sequence). CDR3 size: 13 residues. This CDR3 reads CALWEVRDYKKLF. Here the CDR3 DNA reads TGTGCCTTGTGGGAGGTGCGGGATTATAAGAAACTCTTC.

The chain has TRGV9 and TRGJP2. The V and J ends lost 3 bases and 1 base, in that order; junction bases with no gene match: 5. There are 15 residues in the CDR3. Germline V lookup: CDR1 GITISATS, CDR2 ISYDGTV (reference sequence). This chain's CDR3 is CALWEPTSSDWIKTF. In DNA, the CDR3 is TGTGCCTTGTGGGAGCCCACTAGTAGTGATTGGATCAAGACGTTT.